Listed below are T cell receptor beta chains from one sample, sequenced in a study of OX40 agonist ivuxolimab in advanced cancers. Measured with immunoSEQ multiplex PCR; TCRdb has only the in-frame clones, and not every one. The profile shows 67,000 or so clones, about nine tenths of them singletons. The specimen was CD4+ or CD8+ T cells sorted from blood, collected in a trial of the OX40 agonist ivuxolimab. These receptors were taken from an adult with an advanced solid tumor such as melanoma, head and neck, liver or kidney cancer. Each CDR3 is given without its conserved first and last residue. Each record gives: clone size, J gene, V gene, CDR3 protein. Rows give clone size only sometimes, using once, few, many, or a class for an expanded clone.

NA,TRBJ2-3,TRBV10-3,AISELFPGLSSTDTQY
NA,TRBJ1-6,TRBV5-1,ASSLWGQGNSPLH
NA,TRBJ2-1,TRBV9,ASSGGREPPYNEQF
NA,TRBJ2-5,TRBV5-5,ASSAIRQIQETQY
NA,TRBJ2-2,TRBV2,ASPKTGATRAGELF
NA,TRBJ2-7,TRBV30,AWTKGSGNYYEQY
NA,TRBJ2-7,TRBV5-4,ASSFGGVPLTYEQY
NA,TRBJ2-5,TRBV5-5,ASSWDITGPLGTQY
NA,TRBJ2-1,TRBV19,ASSRRAGGPTEQF
NA,TRBJ1-2,TRBV28,ASSLGTVIYGYT
NA,TRBJ2-3,TRBV5-4,ASSPGLAGGPEAQY
few,TRBJ2-4,TRBV10-3,ANSPGVGAIAKNIQY
NA,TRBJ1-5,TRBV29-1,SVASGGAGGNQPQH
NA,TRBJ1-2,TRBV5-5,ASSLRGDGTTSNYGYT
NA,TRBJ1-5,TRBV6-5,ASSDRLNQPQH
NA,TRBJ2-3,TRBV9,ASAGRYTDTQY
NA,TRBJ2-3,TRBV11-3,ASSLEGQPTDTQY
NA,TRBJ1-6,TRBV7-2,ASSPRDTGGVNSPLH
NA,TRBJ1-2,TRBV5-6,ASSLALAGRGYT
NA,TRBJ1-3,TRBV4-1,ASSQLGQERGNTIY
NA,TRBJ2-7,TRBV6-1,ASRGTGGTYEQY
NA,TRBJ2-7,TRBV2,ASSGPSSGLYEQY
NA,TRBJ2-1,TRBV30,AWSRSRGGVSSYNEQF
NA,TRBJ2-5,TRBV15,ATGPNQETQY
NA,TRBJ1-2,TRBV30,AWNAGTQANYGYT
NA,TRBJ2-3,TRBV10-3,AISDPSGGPDTQY
NA,TRBJ2-7,TRBV7-6,ASSLDRGPYEQY
NA,TRBJ1-1,TRBV18,ASSRDGMNTEAF
NA,TRBJ2-1,TRBV7-3,ASSLDGDGAREQF
NA,TRBJ1-1,TRBV29-1,SVAGYRSTEAF
few,TRBJ2-1,TRBV28,ASRLRGLARVDEQF
NA,TRBJ2-4,TRBV5-4,ASSLQGAENIQY
NA,TRBJ1-2,TRBV5-1,ASSPLQTGNYGYT
NA,NA,TRBV21-1,ASSKVYKGLAGGLTEQY
NA,TRBJ1-4,TRBV30,AGSGSGEKLF
NA,TRBJ2-1,TRBV29-1,SVEPEGAAYNEQF
NA,TRBJ1-1,TRBV30,AWSRERDTEAF
NA,TRBJ1-4,TRBV28,ASSLPQGAATNEKLF
NA,TRBJ2-7,TRBV15,ATSPGDRLGGYEQY
NA,TRBJ2-7,TRBV5-1,ASSLEPGTTEQY
NA,TRBJ2-5,TRBV30,AWSGQETQY
NA,TRBJ2-5,TRBV4-1,ASSQDPLAGGRKTQY
NA,TRBJ2-7,TRBV19,ASSPGQVNYEQY
NA,TRBJ2-1,TRBV15,ATSQRGIEQF
NA,TRBJ2-7,TRBV6-5,ASSYTKRGTGAEQY
NA,TRBJ1-4,TRBV4-1,ASSQDGVEKLF
once,TRBJ2-7,TRBV6-5,ASRPNGGGEQY
NA,TRBJ2-7,TRBV19,ASSDDRIAFSYEQY
NA,TRBJ1-1,TRBV19,ASSGWDRADTEAF
few,TRBJ2-5,TRBV5-1,ASSPYSGGAGETQY
NA,TRBJ1-2,TRBV30,AWSLGQAGYT
NA,TRBJ1-2,TRBV4-1,ASSQDMVDGYT
few,TRBJ1-1,TRBV19,ASSISREAF
NA,TRBJ1-1,TRBV19,ASSTGQGRVTEAF
NA,TRBJ1-2,TRBV4-1,ASSRTGQGYGYT
few,TRBJ1-5,TRBV7-7,ASSLSSNQPQH
NA,TRBJ1-6,TRBV5-1,ASSPEPGQFHSPLH